These 17 T cell receptor beta chains share one sample of origin, sequenced in a study of monozygotic twins with inflammatory bowel disease. Using the 5' RACE reads, TCRdb records one entry per CDR3 protein without DNA. The specimen's table records 85,000 to 110,000 distinct CDR3 sequences. The specimen was blood. Receptors were obtained from a human donor with ulcerative colitis or Crohn's disease, or a healthy co-twin of an affected twin (not recorded which).

This chain uses TRBV21-1 with TRBJ2-5; absent DNA, TCRdb's TRBD2 call cannot be checked. TRBV21-1 is an annotated pseudogene. The CDR3 is made up of 13 amino acids. The CDR3 sequence: CASSKIAGETQYF.

The chain couples TRBV27 to TRBJ2-2. Germline lookup yields CDR1 MNHEY and CDR2 SMNVEV (reference sequence). CDR3 length: 15 residues. The CDR3: CASSFLQPNTGELFF.

The gene calls are TRBV18 and TRBJ1-2; without DNA, the TCRdb call of TRBD1 cannot be checked. The V gene's germline CDR1 is KGHSH and CDR2 LQKENI. The CDR3 length is 15 residues. The CDR3 spells CASSQTGTGLDGYTF.

CDR3 in amino acids: CSASVASRGYEQYF. The genes are TRBV20-1 and TRBJ2-7. Germline V gene sequence: CDR1 DFQATT, CDR2 SNEGSKA (reference sequence). This CDR3 spans 14 amino acids.

CDR3 region: CSATQGTHEQYF. The V call is TRBV20-1, the J call TRBJ2-7; TCRdb proposes TRBD1, but this gene call is untestable without DNA. The CDR3 sequence is 12 residues long. The germline V gene encodes CDR1 DFQATT and CDR2 SNEGSKA (reference sequence).

The rearrangement joins TRBV11-2 to TRBJ2-1; TCRdb's assignment of TRBD1 cannot be checked, as there is no DNA. This CDR3 comprises 20 residues. Per germline, CDR1 SGHAT and CDR2 FQNNGV. CDR3 protein: CASSPLSGTGLQWKYNEQFF.

This CDR3 reads CASSLMTWLAGEGEQYF. V is TRBV12-3 or TRBV12-4 and J is TRBJ2-7; TCRdb returns TRBD2, unconfirmable since there is no DNA. This CDR3 has 17 amino acids.

This chain links TRBV28 with TRBJ2-5. CDR1 is MDHEN, CDR2 SYDVKM, per germline. This CDR3 has 12 amino acids. CDR3 sequence: CASSKVGETQYF.

The rearrangement joins TRBV27 to TRBJ1-2; checking the TCRdb D call of TRBD1 is not possible without DNA. This CDR3 region has 13 residues. Germline CDR1 is MNHEY and CDR2 is SMNVEV (reference sequence). CDR3 sequence reads: CASSPDRPYGYTF.

The chain couples TRBV28 to TRBJ1-5. The CDR3 consists of 14 residues. The germline V gene has CDR1 MDHEN and CDR2 SYDVKM. CDR3 sequence: CASSFSVSNQPQYF. Full variable domain (rest looked up from reference TRBV28 and TRBJ1-5): DVKVTQSSRYLVKRTGEKVFLECVQDMDHENMFWYRQDPGLGLRLIYFSYDVKMKEKGDIPEGYSVSREKKERFSLILESASTNQTSMYLCASSFSVSNQPQYFGDGTRLSIL.

V gene TRBV29-1 combines with J gene TRBJ2-2; absent DNA, TCRdb's TRBD1 call cannot be checked. Germline V CDR1 and CDR2: SQVTM, ANQGSEA. There are 15 residues in the CDR3. The CDR3 loop reads CSVEPGQGNTGELFF.

V and J are TRBV7-9 and TRBJ2-3. The CDR3 length is 14 residues. Germline V gene data show CDR1 as SEHNR and CDR2 as FQNEAQ (reference sequence). This CDR3 reads CASSSRLADDTQYF.

The genes are TRBV5-1 and TRBJ2-3; without DNA, the TCRdb call of TRBD2 cannot be checked. There are 14 residues in the CDR3. Germline assignment: CDR1 SGHRS and CDR2 YFSETQ. The CDR3 protein is CASSYSEPTDTQYF. The entire variable domain, with the rest obtained from reference TRBV5-1 and TRBJ2-3, is as follows: KAGVTQTPRYLIKTRGQQVTLSCSPISGHRSVSWYQQTPGQGLQFLFEYFSETQRNKGNFPGRFSGRQFSNSRSEMNVSTLELGDSALYLCASSYSEPTDTQYFGPGTRLTVL.

The chain joins TRBV30 to TRBJ1-2; TCRdb's assignment of TRBD1 cannot be checked, as there is no DNA. The CDR3 contains 12 residues. The germline gives CDR1 GTSNPN, CDR2 SVGIG (reference sequence). CDR3 loop: CAWVRDREFCTF. Supplemented by reference TRBV30 and TRBJ1-2, the full variable domain reads SQTIHQWPATLVQPVGSPLSLECTVEGTSNPNLYWYRQAAGRGLQLLFYSVGIGQISSEVPQNLSASRPQDRQFILSSKKLLLSDSGFYLCAWVRDREFCTFGSGTRLTVV.

This chain connects TRBV28 to TRBJ1-1; TCRdb designates TRBD1, a call that cannot be tested without DNA. This CDR3 is 15 amino acids long. The germline V gene encodes CDR1 MDHEN and CDR2 SYDVKM. The CDR3 region is CASSPGVTGDTEAFF.

V is TRBV5-1 and J is TRBJ2-7; TCRdb indicates TRBD1, and absent DNA this call remains unverified. CDR1 is SGHRS, CDR2 YFSETQ, per germline. The CDR3 has 15 residues. The CDR3 protein is CASSSGTDTFDEQYF.

This chain uses TRBV5-4 with TRBJ2-5; no DNA is available, so the TRBD1 call from TCRdb remains unchecked. The germline CDR1 and CDR2 sequences are SGHNT and YYREEE (reference sequence). CDR3 length equals 14 residues. CDR3: CASSLGGFQETQYF.